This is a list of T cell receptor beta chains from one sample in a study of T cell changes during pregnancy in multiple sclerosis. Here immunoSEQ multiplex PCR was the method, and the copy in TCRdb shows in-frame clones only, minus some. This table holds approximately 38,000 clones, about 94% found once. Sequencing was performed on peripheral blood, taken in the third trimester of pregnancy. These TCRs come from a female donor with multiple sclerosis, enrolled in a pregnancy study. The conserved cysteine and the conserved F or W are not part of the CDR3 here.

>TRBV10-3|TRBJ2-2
AISGTEFTGELF
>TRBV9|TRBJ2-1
ASSPRTSGVYNEQF
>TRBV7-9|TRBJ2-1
ASTQGDSYNEQF
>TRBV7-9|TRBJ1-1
ASSPGLNTEAF
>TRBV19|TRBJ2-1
ASSMWTGPTNEQF
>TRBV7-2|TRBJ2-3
ASSSPGAPDTQY
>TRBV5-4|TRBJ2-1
ASSLSGPSYNEQF
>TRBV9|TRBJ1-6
ASSGQGMVDNSPLH
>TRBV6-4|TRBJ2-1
ASSQGAWGEQF
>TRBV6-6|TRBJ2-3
ASSYSGTGLADTQY
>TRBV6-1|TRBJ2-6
ASSDWANVLT
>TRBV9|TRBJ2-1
ASSVEGTGLNEQF
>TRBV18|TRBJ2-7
ASSPLPGQGSRVSYEQY
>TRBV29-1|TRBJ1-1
SAGGRGGGTEAF
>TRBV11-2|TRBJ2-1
ASSQERAVIYEQF
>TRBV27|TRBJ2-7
ASSYRLAGGLSYEQY
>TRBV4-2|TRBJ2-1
ASSQYREGHNEQF
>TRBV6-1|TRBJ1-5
ASSGRGGSHSNQPQH
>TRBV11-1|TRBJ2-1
ASSLDVLMAGAREQF
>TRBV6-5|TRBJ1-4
ASKRTGVNEKLF
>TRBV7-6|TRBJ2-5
ASSYLGLAGAQETQY
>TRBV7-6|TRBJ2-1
ASSLLPELEYNEQF
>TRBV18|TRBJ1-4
ASSPTATNEKLF
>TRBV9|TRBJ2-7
ASSVGGTGFDEQY
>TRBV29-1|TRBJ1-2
SVFKKGQGFGYT
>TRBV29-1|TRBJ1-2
SVENAGLGGYT
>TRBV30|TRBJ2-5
AWSPRQGETQY
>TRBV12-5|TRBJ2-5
ASGNVGGETQY
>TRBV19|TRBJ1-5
ASSIAGRGRSNQPQH
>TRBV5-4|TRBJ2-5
ASRAYHVETQY
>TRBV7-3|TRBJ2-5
ASSFGTGGKTQY
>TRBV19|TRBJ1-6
ATGDSDLDNSPLH
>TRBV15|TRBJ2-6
ATSRDKGSSDSGANVLT
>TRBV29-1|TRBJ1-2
SVQVGAATYGYT
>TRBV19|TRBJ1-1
ASSRQNTEAF
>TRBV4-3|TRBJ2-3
ASSQEKLADTQY
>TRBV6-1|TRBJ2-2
ASSEASQGHRELF
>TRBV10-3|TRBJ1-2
AISESTRGLYGYT
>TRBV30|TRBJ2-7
AWSTTGTAYEQY
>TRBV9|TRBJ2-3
ASSVGAGGFTDTQY
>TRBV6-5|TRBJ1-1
ASSYAEGAGTEAF
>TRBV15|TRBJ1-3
ATSRDLGHPNVGNTIY
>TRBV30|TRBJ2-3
AWKDRGPDTQY
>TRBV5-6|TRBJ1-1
ASSLEGVEAF
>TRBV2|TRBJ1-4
ASRPGQGNEKLF
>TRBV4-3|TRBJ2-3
ASSQGEFRTDTQY
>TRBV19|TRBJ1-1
ASSIGVEAF
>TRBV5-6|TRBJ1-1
ASSVGGNTEAF